The 25 T cell receptor beta chains below were found in one sample sequenced in a study of OX40 agonist ivuxolimab in advanced cancers. The data were produced by immunoSEQ multiplex PCR, yet TCRdb's version contains in-frame clones alone and is incomplete. This sample has under 20,000 clones, with approximately 80% found just once. Material: CD4+ or CD8+ T cells sorted from blood, obtained in a trial of the OX40 agonist ivuxolimab. These receptors were collected from an adult with an advanced solid tumor such as melanoma, head and neck, liver or kidney cancer.

The chain uses TRBV19 and TRBJ2-1; TRBD2 matches at 9 bases. The V gene end was trimmed by 5 bases and the J gene end by 8 bases; junction bases not matched to a gene: 16. Germline V gene data show CDR1 as LNHDA and CDR2 as SQIVND (reference sequence). This CDR3 has 17 residues. The CDR3 nucleotides are TGTGCCAGTAGTTCATACAGGGTAGCGGGAGCCGGCGATGAGCAGTTCTTC. Protein product: CASSSYRVAGAGDEQFF.

This clone was counted only a few times. This chain uses TRBV5-6 with TRBJ2-3; D possibly matches TRBD1 or TRBD2 (5 bases each). CDR1 is SGHDT, CDR2 YYEEEE, per germline. This CDR3 comprises 14 residues. The V gene lost 2 bases and the J gene lost 2 bases, with 9 bases spanning the gap. This chain's CDR3 is CASSFGASTDTQYF. CDR3 bases: TGTGCCAGCAGCTTCGGGGCGTCCACAGATACGCAGTATTTT.

J is TRBJ2-1 and V is TRBV4-1, with D possibly matching TRBD1 (5 bases). The CDR3 has 14 residues. Germline V gene data show CDR1 as MGHRA and CDR2 as YSYEKL. V was pared by 1 base and J by 10 bases, with 14 bases between. The CDR3 DNA sequence: TGCGCCAGCAGCCAAGTAAATACGAAGGGGGAGCAGTTCTTC. This codes for CASSQVNTKGEQFF.

This clone came up once. V is TRBV7-6 and J is TRBJ1-1; D not resolved. The V end lost 2 bases, the J end lost 9 bases, and 7 bases lay between the germline ends. The CDR3 sequence is 11 residues long. Germline V gene lookup returns CDR1 SGHVS and CDR2 FNYEAQ. As DNA, the CDR3 is TGTGCCAGCAGCTTAACATTTAAAGCTTTCTTT. It yields the protein CASSLTFKAFF.

The chain employs TRBV28 and TRBJ2-1; D gene uncertain. Germline CDR1 and CDR2: MDHEN and SYDVKM. The CDR3 consists of 12 residues. V was clipped by 4 bases and J by 8 bases, with 9 bases between them. The CDR3 loop is CASSSVGDEQFF. The CDR3, as DNA: TGTGCCAGCAGTTCCGTGGGCGATGAGCAGTTCTTC.

This chain links TRBV7-2 with TRBJ2-5, with TRBD1 identical over 8 bases. The J call may be mistaken, given a closer DNA end match to TRBJ2-7. This CDR3 has 15 amino acids. Per the germline V gene, CDR1 is SGHTA and CDR2 is FQGNSA. The CDR3 loop reads CASSDLGTGSYEQYF. Here the CDR3 DNA reads TGTGCCAGCAGCGACCTAGGGACAGGATCGTACGAGCAGTACTTC.

This chain joins TRBV27 and TRBJ2-1; 8 bases agree with TRBD2. CDR1 and CDR2 from the germline V gene are MNHEY and SMNVEV (reference sequence). The trim removed 5 bases at V and 3 bases at J, leaving 18 bases unmatched. The CDR3 has 19 amino acids. The CDR3, as DNA: TGTGCCAGCAGTCCATCCCTTCGACTAGCGCAGGGGTACTACAATGAGCAGTTCTTC. It codes for CASSPSLRLAQGYYNEQFF.

The chain combines TRBV4-3 with TRBJ2-7; tentative D call: TRBD2 (5 bases). V lost 2 bases to trimming and J lost 2 bases, with 13 bases between them. Germline values: CDR1 LGHNA, CDR2 YSLEER. There are 15 residues in the CDR3. DNA of the CDR3: TGCGCCAGCAGCCAACTACCGGGAAACGCCTACGAGCAGTACTTC. Residues: CASSQLPGNAYEQYF.

The CDR3 DNA is TGTGCCAGCAGTGAGAGGGGAACCTACGAGCAGTACTTC. Protein product: CASSERGTYEQYF. This chain joins TRBV6-1 and TRBJ2-7; D tentatively reads TRBD1 or TRBD2 (5 bases each). Germline V gene sequence: CDR1 MNHNS, CDR2 SASEGT. V lost 3 bases, J lost 2 bases, and 8 bases lay in between. The CDR3 loop spans 13 amino acids.

V usage is TRBV5-4 and J usage is TRBJ1-1; D perhaps matches TRBD1 (5 bases). The ends were cut back, 4 bases at V and 3 bases at J, with 10 bases in the middle. The length of the CDR3 is 13 residues. The germline V gene has CDR1 SGHNT and CDR2 YYREEE (reference sequence). CDR3 sequence (DNA): TGTGCCAGCAGCCTCCTGGGGGACACTGAAGCTTTCTTT. It translates to CASSLLGDTEAFF.

The gene calls are TRBV6-1 and TRBJ1-1; D uncertain. Germline assignment: CDR1 MNHNS and CDR2 SASEGT. CDR3 length equals 14 residues. V shed 2 bases and J shed 0 bases, with 7 bases lying between them. The CDR3 here is CASSESQLNTEAFF. The CDR3 coding sequence is TGTGCCAGCAGTGAAAGTCAGCTGAACACTGAAGCTTTCTTT.

This clone is termed medium-sized. This rearrangement joins TRBV27 to TRBJ1-1, with D maybe TRBD1 (5 bases). Trimming stripped 6 bases from V and 5 bases from J, with 16 bases between. Germline loops: CDR1 MNHEY, CDR2 SMNVEV (reference sequence). The CDR3 is made up of 14 amino acids. CDR3 sequence: CASSRLRGGTEAFF. Here the CDR3 DNA reads TGTGCCAGCAGCCGTCTTAGGGGTGGAACTGAAGCTTTCTTT.

The rearrangement uses TRBV19 and TRBJ2-5; the match to TRBD2 covers 13 bases. The last part of the DNA fits TRBJ2-7 better; the J call may be wrong. The V gene's germline CDR1 is LNHDA and CDR2 SQIVND (reference sequence). The CDR3 runs to 16 residues. Here the CDR3 DNA reads TGTGCCAGTAGTACTTCGACTAGCGGGAGGACCCACGAGCAGTACTTC. Translating gives CASSTSTSGRTHEQYF.

This sequence joins TRBV4-3 and TRBJ2-1, with 12 bases fitting TRBD2. The J segment lost 4 bases and the V segment lost 2 bases, leaving 12 bases of the junction unmatched. The CDR3 totals 19 residues. CDR1 is LGHNA and CDR2 is YSLEER in the germline V gene. The CDR3 coding sequence is TGCGCCAGCAGCCAAACTACCGCAAAACTAGCGGGAGGTTACAATGAGCAGTTCTTC. It specifies CASSQTTAKLAGGYNEQFF.

The chain employs TRBV7-2 and TRBJ1-4; the D is unclear. Germline V gene lookup returns CDR1 SGHTA and CDR2 FQGNSA. CDR3 length: 12 amino acids. V was pared by 6 bases and J by 6 bases, with 8 bases between. CDR3 sequence reads: CASSLGYEKLFF. Written as DNA, the CDR3 is TGTGCCAGCAGTCTAGGTTATGAAAAACTGTTTTTT. Together with reference TRBV7-2 and TRBJ1-4, the CDR3 gives the full variable domain: GAGVSQSPSNKVTEKGKDVELRCDPISGHTALYWYRQSLGQGLEFLIYFQGNSAPDKSGLPSDRFSAERTGGSVSTLTIQRTQQEDSAVYLCASSLGYEKLFFGSGTQLSVL.

This chain connects TRBV5-1 to TRBJ1-2; D is undetermined. The CDR3 runs to 14 residues. Per the germline V gene, CDR1 is SGHRS and CDR2 is YFSETQ. V lost 0 bases and J 0 bases, leaving 6 bases between the germline ends. The CDR3: CASSLAKTNYGYTF. The CDR3 bases are TGCGCCAGCAGCTTGGCGAAAACTAACTATGGCTACACCTTC.

CDR3 nucleotides: TGTGCCAGCAGCTTAGCAAGGGCTCTCTATGGCTACACCTTC. Encoded protein: CASSLARALYGYTF. The V call is TRBV7-9, the J call TRBJ1-2; no clear D gene. V dropped 0 bases and J dropped 4 bases, with 9 bases sitting between them. This CDR3 is built from 14 residues. Germline lookup yields CDR1 SEHNR and CDR2 FQNEAQ (reference sequence).

This chain joins TRBV18 and TRBJ2-5, with D unclear. V was cut by 6 bases and J by 5 bases, with 10 bases left in between. The CDR3 covers 12 residues. Germline CDR1 KGHSH, CDR2 LQKENI. CDR3 sequence (DNA): TGTGCCAGCTCCCGGTCCGGGGAGACCCAGTACTTC. This gives the protein CASSRSGETQYF.

This rearrangement joins TRBV7-2 to TRBJ2-6; D call uncertain. The CDR3 consists of 15 residues. Trimming removed 1 base at V and 1 base at J, with 5 bases between. The germline V gene has CDR1 SGHTA and CDR2 FQGNSA. CDR3 bases: TGTGCCAGCAGCTTAGTGGGGTCTGGGGCCAACGTCCTGACTTTC. Translated, it gives CASSLVGSGANVLTF.

This clone was detected only once. The chain has TRBV28 and TRBJ1-6, with D unresolved. CDR3 length: 18 residues. Trimming took 3 bases from V and 0 from J, leaving 15 bases between them. Looked up from germline, CDR1 is MDHEN and CDR2 is SYDVKM. The CDR3 spells CASSFSLSSFSYNSPLHF. CDR3 DNA: TGTGCCAGCAGTTTCTCCCTTTCGAGCTTCTCCTATAATTCACCCCTCCACTTT.

This clone was seen once. The chain uses TRBV6-5 and TRBJ1-4; D ambiguous. CDR1 and CDR2 (germline): MNHEY, SVGAGI. This CDR3 comprises 16 residues. V lost 2 bases to trimming and J lost 0 bases, with 10 bases between them. CDR3 sequence (DNA): TGTGCCAGCAGTTACAGTTGGTTGGCAACTAATGAAAAACTGTTTTTT. It codes for CASSYSWLATNEKLFF.

The rearrangement links TRBV18 to TRBJ1-1; TRBD1 might be the D (5 bases). Germline V gene sequence: CDR1 KGHSH, CDR2 LQKENI. Trimming removed 5 bases from V and 8 bases from J, with 15 bases in between. The CDR3 totals 13 residues. The CDR3 bases are TGTGCCAGCTCAACACGCTTACAGGTGGAAGCTTTCTTT. Translating gives CASSTRLQVEAFF. The full variable domain, completed using reference TRBV18 and TRBJ1-1, is NAGVMQNPRHLVRRRGQEARLRCSPMKGHSHVYWYRQLPEEGLKFMVYLQKENIIDESGMPKERFSAEFPKEGPSILRIQQVVRGDSAAYFCASSTRLQVEAFFGQGTRLTVV.

CDR3 sequence: CASSLRRGPGGYTF. The DNA of the CDR3 is TGTGCCAGCAGCCTACGACGGGGCCCGGGGGGCTACACCTTC. The chain joins TRBV7-2 to TRBJ1-2; tentatively, D is TRBD1 (5 bases). V was pared by 5 bases and J by 8 bases, with 18 bases between. CDR3 size: 14 residues. Germline values: CDR1 SGHTA, CDR2 FQGNSA.

The gene calls are TRBV15 and TRBJ2-3; D is uncertain. In germline, CDR1 is LNHNV, CDR2 YYDKDF (reference sequence). The CDR3 is made up of 14 amino acids. Trimming left V 0 bases short and J 3 bases short, with 7 bases between. The CDR3: CATSRDGLTDTQYF. The CDR3 DNA follows: TGTGCCACCAGCAGAGATGGGTTAACAGATACGCAGTATTTT.

The chain combines TRBV28 with TRBJ1-2; 7 nucleotides agree with TRBD1. Germline CDR1 is MDHEN and CDR2 is SYDVKM. Losses at the gene ends were 6 bases for V and 5 bases for J; bases not matched to a gene: 9. The CDR3 totals 14 residues. CDR3 residues: CASRPPGGRYGYTF. The CDR3 DNA is TGTGCCAGCAGACCTCCAGGGGGGAGGTATGGCTACACCTTC.